Reported below is one TCR beta chain. This entry belongs to a study of OX40 agonist ivuxolimab in advanced cancers. Unmatched junction bases numbered 14, after V lost 10 bases and J lost 9 bases. Per germline, CDR1 MDHEN and CDR2 SYDVKM. The CDR3 spans 14 residues. Repertoires were generated with immunoSEQ multiplex PCR, while TCRdb's copy carries only in-frame clones and drops some. The data show about 46,000 clones, 88% seen once. This TCR came from an adult with an advanced solid tumor such as melanoma, head and neck, liver or kidney cancer. The chain joins TRBV28 to TRBJ2-1, with TRBD2 matching 8 bases. The sample here was CD4+ or CD8+ T cells sorted from blood, taken in a trial of the OX40 agonist ivuxolimab. CDR3 amino acids: CATLRAGGNGEQFF. The CDR3 nucleotides are TGTGCCACCCTTAGGGCGGGGGGTAATGGTGAGCAGTTCTTC.